These T cell receptor beta chains were read from a single sample in a study of T-cell memory formation after mild COVID-19. TCRdb used MiXCR to reprocess the 5' RACE reads, holding one entry per CDR3 protein. The table lists 250,000 or so distinct CDR3 sequences, more than 15% of them singletons. The sample was PBMCs or a T cell subset sorted from them (not recorded which). The receptors shown here come from a man younger than 35 who had mild COVID-19 (a few samples of this study predate the infection). Cell type and time point are not known. CDR3s include the opening cysteine and the closing phenylalanine or tryptophan. A D gene is named only where the DNA matches it firmly. Clone size appears in some rows only: once, few, many, or a class for an expanded clone.

V gene: TRBV2; J gene: TRBJ2-7; clone size: NA; D gene: NA; CDR3 length: 13; CDR3 DNA: TGTGCCAGCAGACCCGGACAGTCGATGGAGCAGTACTTC; CDR3 protein: CASRPGQSMEQYF
V gene: TRBV7-2; J gene: TRBJ2-1; clone size: many; D gene: NA; CDR3 length: 13; CDR3 DNA: TGTGCCAGCAGCTTAGCCGGGATAAATGAGCAGTTCTTC; CDR3 protein: CASSLAGINEQFF
V gene: TRBV28; J gene: TRBJ1-5; clone size: NA; D gene: NA; CDR3 length: 14; CDR3 DNA: TGTGCCAGCACCTTTGACAGCCCCAATCAGCCCCAGCATTTT; CDR3 protein: CASTFDSPNQPQHF
V gene: TRBV6-5; J gene: TRBJ1-2; clone size: few; D gene: TRBD1; CDR3 length: 15; CDR3 DNA: TGTGCCAGCAGCCGCGGACAGGGGTTTAACTATGGCTACACCTTC; CDR3 protein: CASSRGQGFNYGYTF
V gene: TRBV7-3; J gene: TRBJ2-7; clone size: NA; D gene: NA; CDR3 length: 14; CDR3 DNA: TGTGCCAGCAGCTTATTCGCAGGGGCCCACGAGCAGTACTTC; CDR3 protein: CASSLFAGAHEQYF
V gene: TRBV7-8; J gene: TRBJ2-5; clone size: NA; D gene: NA; CDR3 length: 17; CDR3 DNA: TGTGCCAGCAGCCTCGTTTATTCGACTAGGCGCGGAGAGACCCAGTACTTC; CDR3 protein: CASSLVYSTRRGETQYF
V gene: TRBV9; J gene: TRBJ2-1; clone size: NA; D gene: TRBD1; CDR3 length: 19; CDR3 DNA: TGTGCCAGCAGCGTAGGGTCACGGACAGGGCGGCCCCCCTACAATGAGCAGTTCTTC; CDR3 protein: CASSVGSRTGRPPYNEQFF
V gene: TRBV28; J gene: TRBJ1-5; clone size: few; D gene: TRBD1; CDR3 length: 16; CDR3 DNA: TGTGCCAGCAGCAAAGGGACAGGGGGCTTATATCAGCCCCAGCATTTT; CDR3 protein: CASSKGTGGLYQPQHF
V gene: TRBV24-1; J gene: TRBJ2-3; clone size: NA; D gene: TRBD2; CDR3 length: 13; CDR3 DNA: TGTGCCACCAGTCGGGGGGGAACAGATACGCAGTATTTT; CDR3 protein: CATSRGGTDTQYF
V gene: TRBV2; J gene: TRBJ1-1; clone size: NA; D gene: NA; CDR3 length: 13; CDR3 DNA: TGTGCCACCCAGCTAAGGACGGACTCTGAAGCTTTCTTT; CDR3 protein: CATQLRTDSEAFF
V gene: TRBV3-1; J gene: TRBJ2-3; clone size: many; D gene: NA; CDR3 length: 13; CDR3 DNA: TGTGCCAGCAGCCAAGTGGGTACAGATACGCAGTATTTT; CDR3 protein: CASSQVGTDTQYF
V gene: TRBV5-4; J gene: TRBJ1-4; clone size: NA; D gene: NA; CDR3 length: 15; CDR3 DNA: TGTGCCAGCAGCCCCGGGGGAGTCACTAATGAAAAACTGTTTTTT; CDR3 protein: CASSPGGVTNEKLFF
V gene: TRBV4-3; J gene: TRBJ1-3; clone size: few; D gene: TRBD1; CDR3 length: 15; CDR3 DNA: TGCGCCAGCAGCCACCTGGACAGGGGCGGAAACACCATATATTTT; CDR3 protein: CASSHLDRGGNTIYF
V gene: TRBV19; J gene: TRBJ2-7; clone size: NA; D gene: TRBD1; CDR3 length: 12; CDR3 DNA: TGTGCCAGTAGCCGACAGGGCCACGAGCAGTACTTC; CDR3 protein: CASSRQGHEQYF
V gene: TRBV27; J gene: TRBJ2-2; clone size: many; D gene: NA; CDR3 length: 13; CDR3 DNA: TGTGCCAGCAGTTCACTTAACACCGGGGAGCTGTTTTTT; CDR3 protein: CASSSLNTGELFF
V gene: TRBV12-3/TRBV12-4; J gene: TRBJ2-5; clone size: NA; D gene: NA; CDR3 length: 14; CDR3 DNA: TGTGCCAGCAGTTTAATTGGGGGCTTGGGGACCCAGTACTTC; CDR3 protein: CASSLIGGLGTQYF
V gene: TRBV20-1; J gene: TRBJ1-1; clone size: few; D gene: NA; CDR3 length: 13; CDR3 DNA: TGCAGTGCTAGCGGCTATTCGAACACTGAAGCTTTCTTT; CDR3 protein: CSASGYSNTEAFF
V gene: TRBV20-1; J gene: TRBJ2-4; clone size: few; D gene: TRBD2; CDR3 length: 17; CDR3 DNA: TGCAGTGCTAGCTCCATCTCTAGCGGGGGGGCCAAAAACATTCAGTACTTC; CDR3 protein: CSASSISSGGAKNIQYF
V gene: TRBV11-2; J gene: TRBJ1-6; clone size: few; D gene: NA; CDR3 length: 15; CDR3 DNA: TGTGCCAGCAGCTTAGGACCGTCGGGCGGCTCACCCCTCCACTTT; CDR3 protein: CASSLGPSGGSPLHF
V gene: TRBV20-1; J gene: TRBJ2-5; clone size: few; D gene: TRBD1; CDR3 length: 15; CDR3 DNA: TGCAGTGCGTGGACAGGGGCGTCCGATTCGGAGACCCAGTACTTC; CDR3 protein: CSAWTGASDSETQYF
V gene: TRBV6-2/TRBV6-3; J gene: TRBJ2-1; clone size: NA; D gene: NA; CDR3 length: 17; CDR3 DNA: TGTGCCAGCAACCCCCTCGCAGGAGCGCGGGAATACAATGAGCAGTTCTTC; CDR3 protein: CASNPLAGAREYNEQFF
V gene: TRBV4-2; J gene: TRBJ1-2; clone size: NA; D gene: TRBD1; CDR3 length: 16; CDR3 DNA: TGTGCCAGCAGCCAAGCCCGGACAGGTAGTCTAATCGGCTACACCTTC; CDR3 protein: CASSQARTGSLIGYTF
V gene: TRBV12-3/TRBV12-4; J gene: TRBJ2-7; clone size: NA; D gene: NA; CDR3 length: 10; CDR3 DNA: TGTGCCAGCGGGGGGAACGAGCAGTACTTC; CDR3 protein: CASGGNEQYF
V gene: TRBV4-3; J gene: TRBJ1-2; clone size: NA; D gene: NA; CDR3 length: 15; CDR3 DNA: TGCGCCAGCAGCCAAGATCTGAGGACCTTCTATGGCTACACCTTC; CDR3 protein: CASSQDLRTFYGYTF
V gene: TRBV6-6; J gene: TRBJ1-4; clone size: few; D gene: NA; CDR3 length: 12; CDR3 DNA: TGTGCCAGCAGCCGAGATTGGGAAAAACTGTTTTTT; CDR3 protein: CASSRDWEKLFF
V gene: TRBV13; J gene: TRBJ2-7; clone size: NA; D gene: TRBD2; CDR3 length: 19; CDR3 DNA: TGTGCCAGCAGCTTAAGAGGCGGTCGACTAGCGGGCGAAACCTACGAGCAGTACTTC; CDR3 protein: CASSLRGGRLAGETYEQYF
V gene: TRBV7-2; J gene: TRBJ2-5; clone size: NA; D gene: NA; CDR3 length: 15; CDR3 DNA: TGTGCCAGCAACTTTGAGGACCAATGGGGAGAGACCCAGTACTTC; CDR3 protein: CASNFEDQWGETQYF
V gene: TRBV12-3/TRBV12-4; J gene: TRBJ2-1; clone size: few; D gene: TRBD2; CDR3 length: 15; CDR3 DNA: TGTGCCAGCAGTGGGCGGGGGGTAGTCTACAATGAGCAGTTCTTC; CDR3 protein: CASSGRGVVYNEQFF
V gene: TRBV20-1; J gene: TRBJ2-7; clone size: NA; D gene: TRBD2; CDR3 length: 15; CDR3 DNA: TGCAGTGCTAGAGAGCGACTAGCGGGGGGGCACGAGCAGTACTTC; CDR3 protein: CSARERLAGGHEQYF
V gene: TRBV4-3; J gene: TRBJ2-1; clone size: NA; D gene: NA; CDR3 length: 17; CDR3 DNA: TGCGCCAGCAGCCAAGATCTGGAGGGGGCGAGTTACAATGAGCAGTTCTTC; CDR3 protein: CASSQDLEGASYNEQFF
V gene: TRBV23-1; J gene: TRBJ2-7; clone size: few; D gene: NA; CDR3 length: 12; CDR3 DNA: TGCGCCAGCATTTCAGGGGTCTGTGAGCAGTACTTC; CDR3 protein: CASISGVCEQYF
V gene: TRBV5-1; J gene: TRBJ2-3; clone size: few; D gene: NA; CDR3 length: 16; CDR3 DNA: TGCGCCAGCAGCTTGTTCGGAACCCGGGGCACAGATACGCAGTATTTT; CDR3 protein: CASSLFGTRGTDTQYF
V gene: TRBV5-1; J gene: TRBJ2-4; clone size: NA; D gene: NA; CDR3 length: 14; CDR3 DNA: TGCGCCAGCAAGTTTGCAGGCGGCTGGGACATTCAGTACTTC; CDR3 protein: CASKFAGGWDIQYF
V gene: TRBV4-1; J gene: TRBJ2-1; clone size: NA; D gene: NA; CDR3 length: 15; CDR3 DNA: TGCGCCAGCAGCCAAGGGCTCCTCGGTACGAATGAGCAGTTCTTC; CDR3 protein: CASSQGLLGTNEQFF
V gene: TRBV18; J gene: TRBJ2-1; clone size: NA; D gene: NA; CDR3 length: 13; CDR3 DNA: TGTGCCAGCTCACCAAAGGGATCCAATGAGCAGTTCTTC; CDR3 protein: CASSPKGSNEQFF
V gene: TRBV20-1; J gene: TRBJ1-5; clone size: NA; D gene: TRBD1; CDR3 length: 13; CDR3 DNA: TGCAGTGCTAGAACAGGGGTAACTCAGCCCCAGCATTTT; CDR3 protein: CSARTGVTQPQHF
V gene: TRBV20-1; J gene: TRBJ2-1; clone size: few; D gene: NA; CDR3 length: 11; CDR3 DNA: TGCAGTGTGGGGTTATACAATGAGCAGTTCTTC; CDR3 protein: CSVGLYNEQFF
V gene: TRBV7-8; J gene: TRBJ1-4; clone size: NA; D gene: TRBD1; CDR3 length: 16; CDR3 DNA: TGTGCCAGCAGCCCCCAGATGGAGGGGACAGGAGAAAAACTGTTTTTT; CDR3 protein: CASSPQMEGTGEKLFF